The present T cell receptor beta chain was sequenced within a study of T cells in Graves' hyperthyroidism and ophthalmopathy. Across the study: Prior to any treatment, at the point of initial diagnosis, peripheral blood was collected. Study-wide points: It was a median roughly 6.5 months before onset that the model predicted ophthalmopathy. A 13 V-J model separated ophthalmopathy from stable hyperthyroidism.

Those patients with uncontrolled infection, other autoimmune disease, pregnancy or lactation were excluded. Trimming cost V 1 base and J 2 bases, with 7 bases left between them. The CDR3 extends over 14 amino acids. Per the germline V gene, CDR1 is LNHDA and CDR2 is SQIVND (reference sequence). Amplification of TCR beta CDR3 regions used RNA as the template. Carried out on the TCR CDR3, a first-round RT-PCR used the HTBI primer set. TCRdb re-called the multiplex PCR reads with MiXCR, one entry per CDR3 protein. The table records roughly 180,000 distinct CDR3 sequences, about 15% of them present only once. This clonotype was counted many times. Its antigen is unknown.

Specimen: blood. The source is a woman aged 45-59 years with Graves' hyperthyroidism. The V gene is TRBV19, the J gene TRBJ2-3; tentative D call: TRBD1 (6 bases). CDR3 nucleotides: TGTGCCAGTAGTATAGGACAGGACACAGATACGCAGTATTTT. It specifies CASSIGQDTDTQYF. The full variable domain, in which reference TRBV19 and TRBJ2-3 provide the parts outside the CDR3, is DGGITQSPKYLFRKEGQNVTLSCEQNLNHDAMYWYRQDPGQGLRLIYYSQIVNDFQKGDIAEGYSVSREKKESFPLTVTSAQKNPTAFYLCASSIGQDTDTQYFGPGTRLTVL.